Shown below are 16 T cell receptor beta chains from a single sample sequenced in a study of blood T cell repertoires in COVID-19. TCRdb keeps only in-frame clones here, not all; method: immunoSEQ multiplex PCR. The sample has 310,000 or so clones, approximately 90% seen once. Sequencing was carried out using PBMCs or T cells enriched from blood (not recorded which). Receptors originate from a woman between 18 and 29 years old who had recovered from COVID-19.

The chain employs TRBV28 and TRBJ2-7; D may be TRBD2 (5 bases). The V end was cut by 4 bases, the J end by 1 base, with 14 bases between. The CDR3 consists of 15 residues. Germline CDR1 MDHEN, CDR2 SYDVKM. CDR3 loop: CASSSWTYPSYEQYF. As DNA, the CDR3 is TGTGCCAGCAGTTCCTGGACTTACCCTTCCTACGAGCAGTACTTC.

V gene TRBV28 combines with J gene TRBJ1-3; TRBD1 is a possible D gene (6 bases). The germline V gene has CDR1 MDHEN and CDR2 SYDVKM. Trimming left V 6 bases short and J 1 base short, with 16 bases between. The CDR3 spans 16 residues. CDR3 region: CASSPGGAQSGNTIYF. DNA for the CDR3: TGTGCCAGCAGCCCCGGGGGGGCGCAGTCTGGAAACACCATATATTTT.

The chain couples TRBV5-1 to TRBJ1-1; D gene uncertain. The V and J ends lost 4 bases and 4 bases respectively, with 14 bases between them. The CDR3 length is 14 residues. Germline values: CDR1 SGHRS, CDR2 YFSETQ. The CDR3 loop is CASSQSRRGTEAFF. The CDR3, as DNA: TGCGCCAGCAGCCAAAGTCGGCGGGGCACTGAAGCTTTCTTT.

V gene TRBV4-1 combines with J gene TRBJ1-2, with TRBD1 matching 10 bases. The CDR3 length is 15 residues. Trimming removed 3 bases from V and 7 bases from J; junction bases left unmatched: 8. Germline CDR1 MGHRA, CDR2 YSYEKL. The CDR3 here is CASSQDRGEKFGYTF. Here the CDR3 DNA reads TGCGCCAGCAGCCAGGACAGGGGGGAAAAGTTTGGCTACACCTTC.

On this clone: The same CDR3 is also encoded by other DNA sequences in this sample. The chain has TRBV18 and TRBJ1-5, with a tentative D call TRBD1 (5 bases). This CDR3 has 14 amino acids. Deletions cut 2 bases from V and 5 bases from J, with 10 bases between. CDR1 and CDR2 (germline): KGHSH, LQKENI. For the CDR3, the DNA is TGTGCCAGCTCACCAGCGGGGGGGGATCAGCCCCAGCATTTT. As protein: CASSPAGGDQPQHF.

The chain carries TRBV7-3 and TRBJ2-1, with a weak D call TRBD1 (5 bases). Trimming shortened V by 3 bases and J by 2 bases, and 11 bases separated the two germline ends. The CDR3 covers 15 residues. The V gene's germline CDR1 is SGHTA and CDR2 FQGTGA. The CDR3: CASSLGQGTYNEQFF. The DNA of the CDR3 is TGTGCCAGCAGCTTGGGCCAGGGAACCTACAATGAGCAGTTCTTC.

The chain uses TRBV6-1 and TRBJ2-5; TRBD1 matches at 10 bases. J lost 5 bases, V lost 3 bases, and 9 bases had no gene match. CDR1 is MNHNS and CDR2 is SASEGT in the germline V gene. This CDR3 comprises 16 residues. The DNA of the CDR3 is TGTGCCAGCAGTGAGAGTCCCGGGACAGGGGCCGAGACCCAGTACTTC. Translating gives CASSESPGTGAETQYF.

The chain recombines TRBV6-5 with TRBJ2-1; D perhaps matches TRBD2 (5 bases). Germline CDR1 and CDR2: MNHEY and SVGAGI. The CDR3 length is 16 residues. The V and J ends lost 0 bases and 5 bases respectively, with 14 bases between them. This CDR3 is CASSYSIGVTHNEQFF. In DNA form, the CDR3 reads TGTGCCAGCAGTTACTCGATCGGGGTAACCCACAATGAGCAGTTCTTC.

The CDR3 sequence is CASSGASTDTQYF. The CDR3 DNA is TGTGCCAGCAGTGGGGCCAGCACAGATACGCAGTATTTT. This sequence joins TRBV12-3 or TRBV12-4 and TRBJ2-3, with D perhaps TRBD1 (5 bases). CDR3 length equals 13 residues. The V end lost 5 bases, the J end lost 0 bases, and 6 bases lay between the germline ends.

The chain combines TRBV5-6 with TRBJ1-3; possible D gene TRBD1, 6 bases. This CDR3 has 14 residues. The V gene's germline CDR1 is SGHDT and CDR2 YYEEEE. V shed 2 bases and J shed 3 bases, with 9 bases lying between them. The DNA of the CDR3 is TGTGCCAGCAGCTTACAGGGAAATGGAAACACCATATATTTT. This sequence encodes CASSLQGNGNTIYF. The full variable domain, rest sourced from reference TRBV5-6 and TRBJ1-3, is DAGVTQSPTHLIKTRGQQVTLRCSPKSGHDTVSWYQQALGQGPQFIFQYYEEEERQRGNFPDRFSGHQFPNYSSELNVNALLLGDSALYLCASSLQGNGNTIYFGEGSWLTVV.

This chain links TRBV5-1 with TRBJ1-2; maybe TRBD1 (6 bases). Germline CDR1 reads SGHRS; CDR2 reads YFSETQ. Trimming cost V 5 bases and J 3 bases, with 14 bases left between them. This CDR3 spans 14 amino acids. Written as DNA, the CDR3 is TGCGCCAGCAGGGCAGGGGTCCTGGACTATGGCTACACCTTC. Translating it yields CASRAGVLDYGYTF.

The rearrangement links TRBV18 to TRBJ1-2; TRBD1 is a possible D gene (6 bases). Trimming pared 3 bases from V and 4 bases from J, leaving 9 bases between. This CDR3 is 13 amino acids long. Germline CDR1 KGHSH, CDR2 LQKENI. CDR3 residues: CASSPLDSYGYTF. As DNA, the CDR3 is TGTGCCAGCTCACCGTTGGACAGCTATGGCTACACCTTC.

V gene TRBV9 combines with J gene TRBJ2-7; 10 nucleotides match TRBD1. Germline assignment: CDR1 SGDLS and CDR2 YYNGEE. The CDR3 has 15 residues. J was trimmed by 4 bases and V by 0 bases; bases with no gene match: 4. The CDR3 DNA reads TGTGCCAGCAGCGTAGATGGGACAGGGGCATACGAGCAGTACTTC. It specifies CASSVDGTGAYEQYF.

The chain combines TRBV6-6 with TRBJ1-4; 11 bases are a match to TRBD1. V was pared by 5 bases and J by 6 bases, with 5 bases of the junction left unmatched. Per germline, CDR1 MNHNY and CDR2 SVGAGI (reference sequence). This CDR3 is built from 15 residues. In DNA, the CDR3 is TGTGCCAGCAGTACCGGACAGGGGGCTTATGAAAAACTGTTTTTT. Residues: CASSTGQGAYEKLFF.

This chain uses TRBV19 with TRBJ2-7; 13 nucleotides match TRBD2. Germline CDR1 reads LNHDA; CDR2 reads SQIVND (reference sequence). The CDR3 is 15 amino acids. V shed 5 bases and J 7 bases; nucleotides not matched to a gene: 8. The CDR3: CASSSGLAGAREQYF. The CDR3 nucleotides are TGTGCCAGTAGTTCCGGACTAGCGGGAGCAAGGGAGCAGTACTTC.

The rearrangement uses TRBV19 and TRBJ1-5; no reliable D call. This CDR3 spans 15 amino acids. Germline values: CDR1 LNHDA, CDR2 SQIVND (reference sequence). The V end was cut by 1 base, the J end by 3 bases, with 10 bases between. CDR3 DNA sequence: TGTGCCAGTAGTATAGTCTTGTCAGACAATCAGCCCCAGCATTTT. It encodes CASSIVLSDNQPQHF.